The next 30 T cell receptor beta chains were all read from a single sample in a study of T cell repertoires in cytomegalovirus infection. No cognate antigen is known for these TCRs. TCRdb processed the reads anew with MiXCR; each CDR3 protein has one entry. The table has over 250,000 distinct CDR3 sequences, roughly a fifth seen once; the top ten hold approximately 19%. The source was cultured PBMCs, collected from culture after CMV antigen stimulation. The source is a human donor in good health (CMV status not recorded). Some clones in this sample may be carry-over from other donors' samples.

There are a few counts of this clonotype. This chain uses TRBV28 with TRBJ1-2; D not resolved. This CDR3 spans 13 amino acids. V lost 7 bases and J 0 bases, leaving 9 bases between the germline ends. Germline V gives CDR1 MDHEN, CDR2 SYDVKM. As DNA, the CDR3 is TGTGCCAGCACTTCCGGGGCTAACTATGGCTACACCTTC. Translating gives CASTSGANYGYTF.

The rearrangement links TRBV2 to TRBJ2-3; TRBD2 matches at 9 bases. Germline trimming cut 0 bases from V and 6 bases from J; bases unmatched to any gene: 13. This CDR3 comprises 18 residues. The germline V gene has CDR1 SNHLY and CDR2 FYNNEI. The CDR3 region has the DNA TGTGCCAGCAGTGAAGCGCTCCTGCGGGAGGGATTGAAGGATACGCAGTATTTT. Protein product: CASSEALLREGLKDTQYF. Full variable domain (outside the CDR3, taken from reference TRBV2 and TRBJ2-3): EPEVTQTPSHQVTQMGQEVILRCVPISNHLYFYWYRQILGQKVEFLVSFYNNEISEKSEIFDDQFSVERPDGSNFTLKIRSTKLEDSAMYFCASSEALLREGLKDTQYFGPGTRLTVL.

This clonotype was observed a few times. This chain joins TRBV20-1 and TRBJ2-7; a weak D match, TRBD2 (6 bases). The CDR3 has 17 residues. Deletions cut 0 bases from V and 2 bases from J, with 20 bases between. The germline gives CDR1 DFQATT, CDR2 SNEGSKA (reference sequence). CDR3 coding DNA: TGCAGTGCTAGAGAAAGGCCGGGACTTCTCGGAGCCTACGAGCAGTACTTC. It translates to CSARERPGLLGAYEQYF.

The table lists this clonotype with a few counts. V is TRBV2 and J is TRBJ1-3, with D maybe TRBD1 (5 bases). V lost 6 bases and J lost 3, with 6 bases in between. The CDR3 has 12 amino acids. CDR1 and CDR2 (germline): SNHLY, FYNNEI. The CDR3 DNA reads TGTGCCAGCAGGGGGGTTGGAAACACCATATATTTT. Amino acid sequence: CASRGVGNTIYF.

The V call is TRBV5-6, the J call TRBJ2-5; maybe TRBD2 (6 bases). The CDR3 is made up of 15 amino acids. The V gene lost 2 bases and the J gene lost 5 bases, with 16 bases spanning the gap. Germline V gives CDR1 SGHDT, CDR2 YYEEEE. The CDR3 DNA is TGTGCCAGCAGCTTAAGTGCGGGATCCGGCGAGACCCAGTACTTC. This encodes CASSLSAGSGETQYF.

This chain connects TRBV15 to TRBJ1-5; 11 bases agree with TRBD1. The germline V gene has CDR1 LNHNV and CDR2 YYDKDF (reference sequence). The trim removed 2 bases at V and 5 bases at J, leaving 5 bases unmatched. The CDR3 is 16 amino acids. The CDR3 DNA sequence: TGTGCCACCAGCAGACTCCGGGACAGGGGGGATCAGCCCCAGCATTTT. Protein sequence: CATSRLRDRGDQPQHF.

This clonotype has more than one count but fewer than ten. V and J are TRBV7-2 and TRBJ2-1, with 8 bases that match TRBD2. The CDR3 is 14 amino acids. Per the germline V gene, CDR1 is SGHTA and CDR2 is FQGNSA. V trimming: 2 bases; J trimming: 10 bases; junction bases outside the gene matches: 7. The CDR3 nucleotides are TGTGCCAGCAGCTTACCCGTAGCGGGACGAGAGCAGTTCTTC. It encodes CASSLPVAGREQFF.

Ten or more counts support this clonotype. This chain joins TRBV19 and TRBJ1-1; TRBD1 might be the D (6 bases). The germline V and J ends were trimmed by 7 bases and 0 bases, with 9 bases remaining between them. This CDR3 comprises 13 residues. The V gene's germline CDR1 is LNHDA and CDR2 SQIVND (reference sequence). The CDR3 is CASNGDMNTEAFF. The DNA for the CDR3 is TGTGCCAGTAATGGGGACATGAACACTGAAGCTTTCTTT.

The chain joins TRBV20-1 to TRBJ2-5, with TRBD1 matching over 7 bases. Germline V lookup: CDR1 DFQATT, CDR2 SNEGSKA (reference sequence). This CDR3 is built from 17 residues. After removal of 1 base from V and 5 bases from J, the junction contained 16 bases not matched to a gene. The DNA of the CDR3 is TGCAGTGCTAGAGTTGGAAACAGGGGACCCTACGGGGAGACCCAGTACTTC. Amino acid sequence: CSARVGNRGPYGETQYF.

This clonotype was counted between two and nine times. The genes are TRBV6-6 and TRBJ2-7; 7 nucleotides match TRBD2. This CDR3 comprises 17 residues. The V and J ends lost 2 bases and 5 bases, in that order; junction bases with no gene match: 15. The V gene's germline CDR1 is MNHNY and CDR2 SVGAGI (reference sequence). Here the CDR3 reads CASSYPRGSGRGNEQYV. The CDR3 DNA reads TGTGCCAGCAGTTACCCACGGGGGTCGGGGAGGGGCAACGAGCAGTACGTC.

This clonotype appeared many times. J is TRBJ1-1 and V is TRBV7-9, with no clear D. Germline V gives CDR1 SEHNR, CDR2 FQNEAQ (reference sequence). Trimming removed 5 bases at V and 0 bases at J, with 13 bases between. The CDR3 consists of 15 residues. CDR3 nucleotide sequence: TGTGCCAGCAGCGGTGACGGCAGACTGAACACTGAAGCTTTCTTT. Translation: CASSGDGRLNTEAFF.

This chain uses TRBV7-9 with TRBJ1-1, with D hard to call. V was clipped by 3 bases and J by 1 base, with 12 bases between them. The CDR3 totals 15 residues. CDR1 is SEHNR and CDR2 is FQNEAQ in the germline V gene (reference sequence). The CDR3 reads CASSFSRRRNTEAFF. CDR3 bases: TGTGCCAGCAGCTTTTCGCGTCGGCGGAACACTGAAGCTTTCTTT.

This rearrangement joins TRBV4-2 to TRBJ2-5; 16 bases line up with TRBD2. Trimming cost V 0 bases and J 4 bases; bases outside gene matches: 8. The CDR3 is 19 amino acids. Germline V gene sequence: CDR1 LGHNA, CDR2 YNFKEQ. The CDR3 DNA follows: TGTGCCAGCAGCCAAGATGTGGGACTAGCGGGAGGGCCCAGAGAGACCCAGTACTTC. Protein: CASSQDVGLAGGPRETQYF.

The chain carries TRBV20-1 and TRBJ1-2, with 8 positions matching TRBD1. CDR1 is DFQATT, CDR2 SNEGSKA, per germline (reference sequence). The trim removed 6 bases at V and 8 bases at J, leaving 14 bases unmatched. This CDR3 contains 14 residues. In nucleotides, the CDR3 is TGCAGTGCCAAACCAGCCAGGGGGCATGAAGGCTACACCTTC. Its protein is CSAKPARGHEGYTF.

The chain has TRBV7-2 and TRBJ2-7; D is possibly TRBD2 (5 bases). Deletions cut 2 bases from V and 3 bases from J, with 8 bases between. The germline V gene has CDR1 SGHTA and CDR2 FQGNSA. The CDR3 sequence is 13 residues long. The CDR3 coding sequence is TGTGCCAGCAGCTTATATACTAGCTACGAGCAGTACTTC. This encodes CASSLYTSYEQYF.

V gene TRBV11-3 combines with J gene TRBJ2-3; 9 bases match TRBD2. The trim removed 3 bases at V and 0 bases at J, leaving 7 bases unmatched. The CDR3 consists of 17 residues. Germline CDR1 reads SGHNT; CDR2 reads YENEEA. CDR3 sequence: CASSFSGGNPSTDTQYF. The CDR3 DNA follows: TGTGCCAGCAGCTTTAGCGGGGGCAACCCTAGCACAGATACGCAGTATTTT.

This clonotype has only a few counts. The chain carries TRBV23-1 and TRBJ2-7; D is possibly TRBD1 (5 bases). TRBV23-1 is sorted into the ORF group, with uncertain function. This CDR3 is 15 amino acids long. V shed 2 bases and J shed 2 bases, with 13 bases lying between them. The CDR3 here is CASSQGYRSTYEQYV. In DNA, the CDR3 is TGCGCCAGCAGTCAAGGGTACAGGAGTACCTACGAGCAGTACGTC.

This clonotype was detected only a few times. This CDR3 is CATSSPHLTGGGYNEQFF. The DNA for the CDR3 is TGTGCCACCAGCAGTCCCCACCTGACCGGAGGGGGGTACAATGAGCAGTTCTTC. The rearrangement links TRBV15 to TRBJ2-1, with D perhaps matching TRBD1 or TRBD2 (6 bases each). This CDR3 is 18 amino acids long. V was trimmed by 3 bases and J by 4 bases, leaving 22 bases between them. The germline V gene has CDR1 LNHNV and CDR2 YYDKDF (reference sequence).

This clonotype was observed at least ten times. The V and J genes are TRBV7-2 and TRBJ1-2; D unclear. Germline V gives CDR1 SGHTA, CDR2 FQGNSA. V was trimmed by 5 bases and J by 12 bases, leaving 13 bases between them. The CDR3 is 11 amino acids. The CDR3, as DNA: TGTGCCAGCAGCCAGAGGTATAAGAACACCTTC. This codes for CASSQRYKNTF. Looking up the rest from reference TRBV7-2 and TRBJ1-2 gives the full variable domain: GAGVSQSPSNKVTEKGKDVELRCDPISGHTALYWYRQSLGQGLEFLIYFQGNSAPDKSGLPSDRFSAERTGGSVSTLTIQRTQQEDSAVYLCASSQRYKNTFGSGTRLTVV.

This clonotype has only a few counts. CDR3 amino acids: CASRAAWRNTEAFF. As DNA, the CDR3 is TGTGCCAGCCGCGCGGCGTGGAGGAACACTGAAGCTTTCTTT. The rearrangement joins TRBV19 to TRBJ1-1; D call uncertain. The V end was cut by 9 bases, the J end by 1 base, with 15 bases between. CDR1 LNHDA and CDR2 SQIVND come from the germline V gene (reference sequence). The CDR3 loop spans 14 amino acids.

This sequence joins TRBV7-9 and TRBJ2-1, with D possibly TRBD2 on 6 matching bases. V was clipped by 3 bases and J by 2 bases, with 14 bases between them. The CDR3 is 16 amino acids. The V gene's germline CDR1 is SEHNR and CDR2 FQNEAQ (reference sequence). The CDR3 here is CASSFPGEGPYNEQFF. DNA for the CDR3: TGTGCCAGCAGCTTTCCGGGAGAAGGGCCCTACAATGAGCAGTTCTTC.

The chain joins TRBV7-2 to TRBJ2-3; D is unresolved. Germline loops: CDR1 SGHTA, CDR2 FQGNSA. V was trimmed by 0 bases and J by 6 bases, leaving 10 bases between them. The CDR3 consists of 14 residues. DNA of the CDR3: TGTGCCAGCAGCTTAGCGGACCCAGAGGATACGCAGTATTTT. Protein sequence: CASSLADPEDTQYF.

The chain has TRBV7-2 and TRBJ1-3; D might be TRBD1 (5 bases). V gave up 3 bases and J gave up 4 bases, with 10 bases separating them. Germline V gives CDR1 SGHTA, CDR2 FQGNSA. This CDR3 contains 14 residues. CDR3 bases: TGTGCCAGCAGCTTCTGGGACTTCGGAAACACCATATATTTT. Translating it yields CASSFWDFGNTIYF.

This clonotype showed up many times. The gene calls are TRBV7-2 and TRBJ1-1, with D possibly TRBD1 on 6 matching bases. This CDR3 has 14 amino acids. The V gene lost 4 bases and the J gene lost 2 bases, with 11 bases spanning the gap. CDR1 SGHTA and CDR2 FQGNSA come from the germline V gene. The CDR3, as DNA: TGTGCCAGCAGCTACAGGGCGATCAACACTGAAGCTTTCTTT. Translated, it gives CASSYRAINTEAFF.

This clonotype was recorded at least ten times. This chain links TRBV7-9 with TRBJ1-2; D is undetermined. The ends were cut back, 2 bases at V and 6 bases at J, with 13 bases in the middle. The CDR3 has 14 amino acids. Germline CDR1 is SEHNR and CDR2 is FQNEAQ (reference sequence). The CDR3 DNA follows: TGTGCCAGCAGCTTATGGGCTGTCCGCGATGGCTACACCTTC. Translated, it gives CASSLWAVRDGYTF.

The V gene is TRBV6-2 or TRBV6-3, the J gene TRBJ2-7, with 8 bases fitting TRBD2. Germline V CDR1 and CDR2: MNHEY, SVGEGT. Unmatched junction bases numbered 9, after V lost 6 bases and J lost 11 bases. This CDR3 is 12 amino acids long. The CDR3: CASRSFSGVEYV. CDR3 bases: TGTGCCAGCAGATCCTTTAGCGGGGTGGAGTACGTC.

This clonotype turned up a few times. As DNA, the CDR3 is TGTGCCAGCAGCTTAGACATCCAAGAGACCCAGTACTTC. Its protein product is CASSLDIQETQYF. This sequence joins TRBV7-9 and TRBJ2-5; no firm D call. Germline V gives CDR1 SEHNR, CDR2 FQNEAQ (reference sequence). This CDR3 region has 13 residues. The V and J ends lost 1 base and 1 base respectively, with 4 bases between them.

This chain links TRBV20-1 with TRBJ1-6, with 7 bases that match TRBD1. CDR1 DFQATT and CDR2 SNEGSKA come from the germline V gene (reference sequence). The CDR3 is made up of 14 amino acids. V was clipped by 4 bases and J by 7 bases; unmatched bases: 7. This chain's CDR3 is CSATMGQRNSPLHF. The CDR3 nucleotides are TGCAGTGCTACGATGGGACAGAGAAATTCACCCCTCCACTTT.

This clonotype appeared a few times. The V gene is TRBV12-3 or TRBV12-4, the J gene TRBJ2-5; TRBD1 matches at 7 bases. The CDR3 spans 16 residues. The J segment lost 2 bases and the V segment lost 7 bases, leaving 13 bases of the junction unmatched. The CDR3 loop reads CASTQARGRGQETQYF. The CDR3 DNA reads TGTGCCAGCACTCAAGCCCGGGGCAGGGGGCAAGAGACCCAGTACTTC.

About this clonotype itself: One base away lies a much larger clone, so this may be a sequencing read error. The rearrangement uses TRBV5-4 and TRBJ2-2; D possibly corresponds to TRBD2 (6 bases). This CDR3 comprises 16 residues. The V gene's germline CDR1 is SGHNT and CDR2 YYREEE (reference sequence). CDR3 bases: TGTGCCAGCAGCTTGAGGCGGGGTCGTAGCACCGGGGGGCTGTTTTTT. Its translation: CASSLRRGRSTGGLFF.